Reported below is one T cell receptor beta chain. The data belong to a study of metastatic and nonmetastatic thyroid tumors. No patient received treatment before thyroid surgery. TCRdb reassembled clones from the PCR reads with MiXCR. The sample lists over 30,000 clones; 33% were seen once. Germline assignment: CDR1 DFQATT and CDR2 SNEGSKA (reference sequence). CDR3 size: 11 residues. V gave up 4 bases and J gave up 4 bases, with 7 bases separating them. The TCR sequence derives from a female donor with papillary thyroid cancer or a benign thyroid nodule (not recorded which). Some clones in this sample may be carry-over from other donors' samples. Input material: tumor tissue. The chain carries TRBV20-1 and TRBJ1-1; D possibly corresponds to TRBD1 (6 bases). The chain's CDR3 is CSANRATEAFF. Here the CDR3 DNA reads TGCAGTGCTAACAGGGCCACTGAAGCTTTCTTT.